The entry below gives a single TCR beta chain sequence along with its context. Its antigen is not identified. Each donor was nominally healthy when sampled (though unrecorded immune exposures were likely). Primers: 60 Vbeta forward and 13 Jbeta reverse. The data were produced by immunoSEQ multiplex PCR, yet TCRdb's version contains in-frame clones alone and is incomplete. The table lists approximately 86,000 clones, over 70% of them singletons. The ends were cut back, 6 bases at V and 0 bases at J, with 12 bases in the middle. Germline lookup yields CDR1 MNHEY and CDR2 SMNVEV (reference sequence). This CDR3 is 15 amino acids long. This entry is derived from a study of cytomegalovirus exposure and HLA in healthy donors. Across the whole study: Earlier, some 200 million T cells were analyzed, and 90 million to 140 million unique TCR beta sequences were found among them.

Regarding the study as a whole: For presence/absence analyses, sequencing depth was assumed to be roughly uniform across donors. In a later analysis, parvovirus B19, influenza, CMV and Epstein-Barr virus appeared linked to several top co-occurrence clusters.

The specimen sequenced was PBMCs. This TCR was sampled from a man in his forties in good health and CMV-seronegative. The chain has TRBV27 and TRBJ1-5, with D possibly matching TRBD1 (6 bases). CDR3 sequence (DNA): TGTGCCAGCAGCGGGACACCCTATAGCAATCAGCCCCAGCATTTT. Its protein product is CASSGTPYSNQPQHF.